This T cell receptor (beta chain) derives from a study of OX40 agonist ivuxolimab in advanced cancers. For the wider study: The costimulatory receptor OX40 (CD134) was targeted by ivuxolimab, a fully human IgG2 agonistic monoclonal antibody. Intravenous ivuxolimab was administered to patients every 2 weeks at six dose levels: 0.01, 0.1, 0.3, 1.5, 3 and 10 mg/kg. Of the roughly 52 dose-escalation patients, hepatocellular carcinoma was present in roughly 19, melanoma in roughly 15, renal cell carcinoma in 9 and head and neck cancer in 9. The dose-escalation cohort was around 84% male with a mean age of approximately 60 years, ranging from about 20 to 80. Prior anti-PD-1, anti-PD-L1 or anti-CTLA-4 therapy was permitted, and checkpoint inhibitors had been received by approximately 39% of dose-escalation patients. Partial responses were achieved by three dose-escalation patients, of whom one had hepatocellular carcinoma and two had cutaneous melanoma. The point of sequencing TCRbeta in the periphery was to test whether ivuxolimab changed TCR sequence diversity and drove clonal T-cell expansion. The paper covers the monotherapy dose-escalation part of the phase I ivuxolimab trial, which included N ≈ 57 patients.

The junction shows trimming of 4 bases on V and 2 bases on J, plus 5 bases between the germline ends. The CDR3 holds 12 amino acids from the cysteine to the phenylalanine. The CDR3 DNA has 36 bases and is translated from base 1. CDR1 and CDR2, per the germline V gene, are ENHRY and SYGVKD. The trial excluded patients who had a history of autoimmune disease or who were on systemic immunosuppression. In every dose cohort, peripheral blood was drawn for TCR sequencing at baseline, cycle 4 day 1, and cycle 7 day 1. Samples were obtained from an open-label, multicenter, first-in-human phase I dose-escalation trial of ivuxolimab. The trial enrolled adults with locally advanced or metastatic head and neck squamous cell, hepatocellular, melanoma or renal cell carcinoma. Before TCR sequencing, CD4+ T cells and CD8+ T cells from peripheral blood were sorted into separate populations. Paper-wide results and their limitations: After ivuxolimab, more expanded clones were found on average in CD8+ T cells than in CD4+ T cells. Low levels of normalized T-cell clonal expansion were also seen in some patients who did not respond. Antigen specificity was not determined for the clonally expanded peripheral T cells. In the 0.1-3.0 mg/kg groups, partial responders were among the patients with the lowest normalized peripheral clonal expansion, particularly in CD8+ T cells. Clonal expansion of both CD4+ and CD8+ blood T cells was observed from baseline to week 6 at doses 0.1 to 3.0 mg/kg.

As concerns this clone: Its antigen target is currently unknown. No base-level quality is on record; no much larger clone is a single base apart.

Genomic DNA was isolated from the sorted cells so that the TCRbeta CDR3 region could be sequenced. The immunoSEQ Assay was used to sequence the TCRbeta CDR3 regions. In TCRdb, the immuneACCESS table is reduced to in-frame sequences with V and J assigned. These tables do not hold every clone; where another copy was compared, an unresolved V gene accounts for under half, and the others remain unexplained. Present in this sample are 60,000 to 75,000 clones, roughly 80% of which were seen just once. Approximately 8.7% of the sample lies in the top ten. Source: CD4+ or CD8+ T cells sorted from blood, taken in a trial of the OX40 agonist ivuxolimab. The TCR originated in an adult with an advanced solid tumor such as melanoma, head and neck, liver or kidney cancer. The rearrangement combines TRBV10-3 with TRBJ1-1; too little of a D gene remains to name it. The CDR3 region: CAISGGNTEAFF. The DNA is TGTGCCATCAGTGGAGGAAACACTGAAGCTTTCTTT.